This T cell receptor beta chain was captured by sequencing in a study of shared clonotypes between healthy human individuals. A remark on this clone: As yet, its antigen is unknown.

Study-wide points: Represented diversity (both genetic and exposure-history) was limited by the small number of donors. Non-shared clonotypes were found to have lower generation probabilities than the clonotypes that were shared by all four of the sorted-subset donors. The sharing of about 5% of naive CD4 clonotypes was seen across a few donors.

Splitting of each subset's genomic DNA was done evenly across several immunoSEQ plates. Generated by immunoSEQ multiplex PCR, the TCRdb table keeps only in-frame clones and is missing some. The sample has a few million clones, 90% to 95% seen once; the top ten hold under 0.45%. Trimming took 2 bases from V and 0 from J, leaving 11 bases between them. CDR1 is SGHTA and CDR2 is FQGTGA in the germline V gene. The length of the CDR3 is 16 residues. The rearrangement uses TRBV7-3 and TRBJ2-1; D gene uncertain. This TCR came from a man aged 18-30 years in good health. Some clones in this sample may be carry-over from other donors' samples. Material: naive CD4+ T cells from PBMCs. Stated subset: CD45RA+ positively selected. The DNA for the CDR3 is TGTGCCAGCAGCTTAGGAGCGAGCAGCTCCTACAATGAGCAGTTCTTC. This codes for CASSLGASSSYNEQFF.